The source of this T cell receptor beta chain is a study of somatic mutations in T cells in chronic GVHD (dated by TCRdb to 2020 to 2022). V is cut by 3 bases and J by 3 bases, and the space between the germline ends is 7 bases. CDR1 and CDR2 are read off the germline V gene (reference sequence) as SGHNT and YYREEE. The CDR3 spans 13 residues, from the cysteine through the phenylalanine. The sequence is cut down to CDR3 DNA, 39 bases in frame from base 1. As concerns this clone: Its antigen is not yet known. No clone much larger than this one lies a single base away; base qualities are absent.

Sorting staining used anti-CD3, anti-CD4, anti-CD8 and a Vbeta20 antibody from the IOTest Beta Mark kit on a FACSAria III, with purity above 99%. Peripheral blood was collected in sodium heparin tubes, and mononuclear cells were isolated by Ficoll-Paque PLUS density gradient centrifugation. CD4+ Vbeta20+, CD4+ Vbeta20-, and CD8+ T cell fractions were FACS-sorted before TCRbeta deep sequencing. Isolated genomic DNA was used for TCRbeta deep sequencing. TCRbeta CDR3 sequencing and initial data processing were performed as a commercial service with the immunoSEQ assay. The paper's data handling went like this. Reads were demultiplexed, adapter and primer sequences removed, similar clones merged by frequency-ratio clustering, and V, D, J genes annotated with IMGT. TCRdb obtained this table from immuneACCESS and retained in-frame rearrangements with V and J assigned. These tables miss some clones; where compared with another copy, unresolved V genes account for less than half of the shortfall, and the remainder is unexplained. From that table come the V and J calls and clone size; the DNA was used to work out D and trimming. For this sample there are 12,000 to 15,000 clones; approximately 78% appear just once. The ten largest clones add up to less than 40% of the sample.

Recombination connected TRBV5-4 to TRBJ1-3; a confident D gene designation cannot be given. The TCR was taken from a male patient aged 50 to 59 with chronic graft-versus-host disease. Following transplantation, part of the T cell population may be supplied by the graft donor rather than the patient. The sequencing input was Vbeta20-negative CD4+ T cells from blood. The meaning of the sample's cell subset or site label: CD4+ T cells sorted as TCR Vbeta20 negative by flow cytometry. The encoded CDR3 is CASSSQDGNTIYF. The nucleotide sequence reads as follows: TGTGCCAGCAGCTCCCAGGATGGAAACACCATATATTTT. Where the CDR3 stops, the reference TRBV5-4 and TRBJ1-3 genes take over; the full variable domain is ETGVTQSPTHLIKTRGQQVTLRCSSQSGHNTVSWYQQALGQGPQFIFQYYREEENGRGNFPPRFSGLQFPNYSSELNVNALELDDSALYLCASSSQDGNTIYFGEGSWLTVV.